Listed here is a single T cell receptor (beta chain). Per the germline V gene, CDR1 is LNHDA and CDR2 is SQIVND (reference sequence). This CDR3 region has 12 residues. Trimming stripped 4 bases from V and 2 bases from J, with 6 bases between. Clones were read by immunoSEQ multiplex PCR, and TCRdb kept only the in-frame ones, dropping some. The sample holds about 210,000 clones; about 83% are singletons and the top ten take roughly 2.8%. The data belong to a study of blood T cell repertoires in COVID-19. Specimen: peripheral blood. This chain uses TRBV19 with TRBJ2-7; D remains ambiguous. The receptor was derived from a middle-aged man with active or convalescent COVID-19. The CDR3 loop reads CASSKWPYEQYF. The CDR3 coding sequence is TGTGCCAGTAGTAAATGGCCCTACGAGCAGTACTTC.